Detailed here is one T cell receptor (beta chain). Use of 60 Vbeta and 13 Jbeta primers characterized the PCR. The protocol was immunoSEQ multiplex PCR, while the TCRdb copy is restricted to in-frame clones and leaves out a portion. This sample carries some 100,000 clones, roughly 75% of them seen once, and the ten largest clones take around an eighth. This record comes from a study of cytomegalovirus exposure and HLA in healthy donors. Germline CDR1 is LGHNA and CDR2 is YSLEER. Losses at the gene ends were 2 bases for V and 6 bases for J; bases not matched to a gene: 5. The CDR3 totals 14 residues. The genes are TRBV4-3 and TRBJ1-1, with 8 positions matching TRBD1. The sequence came from a male donor in good health and CMV-seropositive. Material for sequencing was PBMCs. The CDR3 reads CASSQLGQGAEAFF. The CDR3 bases are TGCGCCAGCAGCCAACTAGGACAGGGCGCTGAAGCTTTCTTT.